This T cell receptor (beta chain) was identified in a study of OX40 agonist ivuxolimab in advanced cancers. The CDR3 has 13 amino acids. Trimming took 5 bases from V and 4 from J; bases not matched to a gene: 4. Germline values: CDR1 MNHEY, CDR2 SVGAGI. A note on this clone: Its antigen is not identified.

Measured with immunoSEQ multiplex PCR; TCRdb has only the in-frame clones, and not every one. This table has tens of thousands of clones, 92% appearing once. Study-level points and caveats: Both CD4+ and CD8+ T cell populations in blood had undergone clonal expansion by week 6 at 0.1 to 3.0 mg/kg.

The TCR was taken from an adult with an advanced solid tumor such as melanoma, head and neck, liver or kidney cancer. Here the sequenced sample was CD4+ or CD8+ T cells sorted from blood, taken in a trial of the OX40 agonist ivuxolimab. The chain links TRBV6-5 to TRBJ1-2; 7 positions agree with TRBD1. CDR3 sequence (DNA): TGTGCCAGCAGTCCAGGGGGGAGCTATGGCTACACCTTC. It encodes CASSPGGSYGYTF.